What follows describes a single T cell receptor beta chain. Its antigen is not known. The method was immunoSEQ multiplex PCR; TCRdb's version includes in-frame clones alone and lacks a portion of them. The sample lists approximately 80,000 clones, about 91% seen once, with more than 5.5% in the top ten. The data originate from a study of OX40 agonist ivuxolimab in advanced cancers. The overall study: Patients achieving partial responses numbered three: one hepatocellular carcinoma case and two cutaneous melanoma cases.

Study-level results: The work left the antigen specificity of expanded peripheral T cells undetermined.

The CDR3 runs to 16 residues. Trimming at V came to 5 bases and at J to 3 bases, leaving 10 bases not matched to a gene. In germline, CDR1 is SGHAT, CDR2 FQNNGV. This clonotype was sampled from an adult with an advanced solid tumor such as melanoma, head and neck, liver or kidney cancer. This sequence joins TRBV11-2 and TRBJ2-3; 8 bases are a match to TRBD1. The input for sequencing was CD4+ or CD8+ T cells sorted from blood, taken in a trial of the OX40 agonist ivuxolimab. The DNA for the CDR3 is TGTGCCAGCAGCCCAAGGACAGGGCGGAGGACAGATACGCAGTATTTT. Translated, it gives CASSPRTGRRTDTQYF.